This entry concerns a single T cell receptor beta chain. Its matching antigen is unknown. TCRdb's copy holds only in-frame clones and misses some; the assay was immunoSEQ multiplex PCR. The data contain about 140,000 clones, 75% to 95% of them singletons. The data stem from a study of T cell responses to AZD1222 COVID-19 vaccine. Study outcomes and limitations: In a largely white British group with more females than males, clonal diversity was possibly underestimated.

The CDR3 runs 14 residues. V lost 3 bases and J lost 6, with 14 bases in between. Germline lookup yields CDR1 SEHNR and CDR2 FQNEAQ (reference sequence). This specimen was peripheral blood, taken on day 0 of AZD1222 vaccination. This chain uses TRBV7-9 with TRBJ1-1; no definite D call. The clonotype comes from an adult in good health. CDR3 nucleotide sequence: TGTGCCAGCAGCTTTTACGACCTAGGCGCTGAAGCTTTCTTT. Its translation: CASSFYDLGAEAFF.